Shown below are 14 T cell receptor beta chains from a single sample sequenced in a study of Tregs in tolerant kidney transplant recipients. Mixed chimerism was transient after nonmyeloablative marrow transplants from related graft donors. The method was immunoSEQ multiplex PCR; TCRdb's version includes in-frame clones alone and lacks a portion of them. The profile shows more than 20,000 clones, 81% of them singletons. The specimen was CD8+ T cells from blood (PBMCs), collected 6 months after the transplant. These TCRs come from a human patient who received a combined kidney and bone marrow transplant. Some of the T cells might come from the graft donor.

Written as DNA, the CDR3 is TGTGCCAGCAGTTTCCCGACAGGGGTCGACAATGAGCAGTTCTTC. It specifies CASSFPTGVDNEQFF. The V and J genes are TRBV6-6 and TRBJ2-1; 8 bases are a match to TRBD1. The junction had 7 bases not matched to a gene; V was cut back by 4 bases and J by 5 bases. The CDR3 totals 15 residues. Germline CDR1 MNHNY, CDR2 SVGAGI (reference sequence).

The chain combines TRBV4-2 with TRBJ1-5; the D gene is possibly TRBD1 (6 bases). Trimming removed 4 bases from V and 2 bases from J, with 15 bases in between. This CDR3 region has 16 residues. The germline V gene encodes CDR1 LGHNA and CDR2 YNFKEQ. CDR3: CASSRTGLGGNQPQHF. The CDR3 DNA reads as TGTGCCAGCAGCCGAACAGGGCTGGGGGGCAATCAGCCCCAGCATTTT.

The rearrangement links TRBV11-2 to TRBJ2-1, with a possible D match to TRBD2 (6 bases). Germline V lookup: CDR1 SGHAT, CDR2 FQNNGV. CDR3 length: 14 amino acids. Trimming cost V 5 bases and J 2 bases, with 10 bases left between them. CDR3 sequence reads: CASSPWTTYNEQFF. CDR3 DNA sequence: TGTGCCAGCAGCCCCTGGACTACCTACAATGAGCAGTTCTTC.

This clone came up a few times. The chain recombines TRBV4-3 with TRBJ2-5, with TRBD2 matching over 15 bases. V was clipped by 0 bases and J by 4 bases; unmatched bases: 3. This CDR3 is built from 17 residues. From germline, CDR1 is LGHNA and CDR2 YSLEER. Here the CDR3 DNA reads TGCGCCAGCAGCCAAGATCTGGGACTAGCGGGGGGAGAGACCCAGTACTTC. It is translated as CASSQDLGLAGGETQYF.

The chain couples TRBV28 to TRBJ1-2; no definite D call. The CDR3 has 14 amino acids. V was clipped by 2 bases and J by 4 bases, with 11 bases between them. Per germline, CDR1 MDHEN and CDR2 SYDVKM. CDR3 bases: TGTGCCAGCAGTTTACGGCAAACGGGCTATGGCTACACCTTC. This encodes CASSLRQTGYGYTF.

This clone is termed medium-sized (0.01 to 0.1%). This rearrangement joins TRBV2 to TRBJ2-2; D is unclear. The CDR3 contains 15 residues. Germline-derived CDR1 and CDR2 are SNHLY and FYNNEI. The ends were cut back, 8 bases at V and 3 bases at J, with 16 bases in the middle. The CDR3 spells CASQTQIEDTGELFF. In DNA form, the CDR3 reads TGTGCCAGCCAGACCCAAATCGAGGACACCGGGGAGCTGTTTTTT.

The CDR3 nucleotides are TGTGCCAGCAGTTTACTCGACACCTCTGAGAATGAGCAGTTCTTC. Translating gives CASSLLDTSENEQFF. The V call is TRBV28, the J call TRBJ2-1; D call uncertain. CDR1 is MDHEN, CDR2 SYDVKM, per germline. This CDR3 comprises 15 residues. V lost 2 bases to trimming and J lost 7 bases, with 15 bases between them.

The chain joins TRBV7-6 to TRBJ2-5, with 8 bases identical to TRBD2. The CDR3 contains 16 residues. CDR1 is SGHVS and CDR2 is FNYEAQ in the germline V gene. The V segment lost 1 base and the J segment 5 bases; nucleotides outside the gene matches: 9. As DNA, the CDR3 is TGTGCCAGCAGCTTAGATTCGGGGGGGCCCGGGGAGACCCAGTACTTC. This translates into CASSLDSGGPGETQYF.

The chain employs TRBV19 and TRBJ2-7; 7 positions agree with TRBD1. Germline assignment: CDR1 LNHDA and CDR2 SQIVND (reference sequence). This CDR3 has 14 amino acids. V lost 2 bases, J lost 5 bases, and 6 bases stayed unmatched. The CDR3 nucleotides are TGTGCCAGTAGTATAACAGGGGATAGTCACGAGCAGTACTTC. This encodes CASSITGDSHEQYF. Full variable domain (remainder filled in from reference TRBV19 and TRBJ2-7): DGGITQSPKYLFRKEGQNVTLSCEQNLNHDAMYWYRQDPGQGLRLIYYSQIVNDFQKGDIAEGYSVSREKKESFPLTVTSAQKNPTAFYLCASSITGDSHEQYFGPGTRLTVT.

With regard to this clone: This sample includes further DNA sequences coding for the same CDR3. V and J are TRBV13 and TRBJ2-4; D unresolved. Trimming shortened V by 5 bases and J by 1 base, and 12 bases separated the two germline ends. Germline assignment: CDR1 PRHDT and CDR2 FYEKMQ (reference sequence). The CDR3 contains 15 residues. CDR3: CASSLRISAKNIQYF. For the CDR3, the DNA is TGTGCCAGCAGCCTGAGGATTTCGGCCAAAAACATTCAGTACTTC.

The J gene is TRBJ2-5, the V gene TRBV4-2; weak D call: TRBD2 (5 bases). V was clipped by 0 bases and J by 4 bases, with 18 bases between them. Germline V gives CDR1 LGHNA, CDR2 YNFKEQ. CDR3 length equals 17 residues. The CDR3 loop is CASSQEVQGYEGETQYF. In DNA form, the CDR3 reads TGTGCCAGCAGCCAAGAAGTCCAAGGGTATGAGGGAGAGACCCAGTACTTC.

This clone has a single count. This chain uses TRBV4-2 with TRBJ2-1; D ambiguous. V lost 2 bases and J 3 bases, leaving 11 bases between the germline ends. Germline-derived CDR1 and CDR2 are LGHNA and YNFKEQ. This CDR3 spans 15 amino acids. The DNA of the CDR3 is TGTGCCAGCAGCCAATTTCGGGTGGGCTACAATGAGCAGTTCTTC. Protein: CASSQFRVGYNEQFF.

The V gene is TRBV6-1, the J gene TRBJ1-4, with 9 bases that match TRBD1. Germline assignment: CDR1 MNHNS and CDR2 SASEGT. The CDR3 is 15 residues long. V dropped 4 bases and J dropped 7; count of bases not matched to a gene: 7. CDR3 DNA: TGTGCCAGCAGTGTATTCGGGACAGGGACTGAAAAACTGTTTTTT. Translation: CASSVFGTGTEKLFF.

V and J are TRBV5-1 and TRBJ2-7; D is perhaps TRBD1 (5 bases). This CDR3 is built from 15 residues. Germline CDR1 SGHRS, CDR2 YFSETQ. The ends were cut back, 1 base at V and 0 bases at J, with 11 bases in the middle. Here the CDR3 DNA reads TGCGCCAGCAGCTTGTTCTCAGGGCCCTCCTACGAGCAGTACTTC. It translates to CASSLFSGPSYEQYF.